This T cell receptor beta chain was sequenced for a study of identical twins. TCRdb re-derived calls from the 5' RACE reads in MiXCR, one entry per CDR3 protein. The sample holds 210,000 or so distinct CDR3 sequences, under 10% seen once. Findings of the study overall: Where beta out-of-frame sequences were concerned, excess twin sharing was weaker.

Only a few counts were recorded for this clonotype. Its antigen is not known. Each donor was a healthy Caucasian. Germline V gene data show CDR1 as MNHEY and CDR2 as SVGAGI. Trimming pared 4 bases from V and 3 bases from J, leaving 21 bases between. The CDR3 length is 17 residues. These data also featured in a second study, about yellow fever vaccine responses in identical twins.

The sequence was obtained from a woman younger than 35 in good health. The rearrangement uses TRBV6-5 and TRBJ2-5, with D possibly being TRBD2 (5 bases). The sequenced sample consisted of memory (CD45RO+) T cells sorted from blood. CDR3 in DNA: TGTGCCAGCAGTTCGGGGTTGTCGGAGGCTTTAAAAGAGACCCAGTACTTC. Amino acids: CASSSGLSEALKETQYF.